This T cell receptor beta chain came from a study of identifying expanded T cells in peripheral blood. Clones were sequenced by immunoSEQ multiplex PCR, and TCRdb holds only the in-frame ones, with some missing. The sample has about 100,000 clones; 80% to 90% are singletons. CDR1 KGHSH and CDR2 LQKENI come from the germline V gene. V lost 8 bases, J lost 0 bases, and 20 bases lay in between. The CDR3 extends over 17 amino acids. The source of this sequence is a person aged 18 to 70 in good health. The J gene is TRBJ2-4, the V gene TRBV18; D is uncertain. The sequenced sample consisted of blood. The CDR3 loop is CASPPVARRLAKNIQYF. The CDR3 DNA sequence: TGTGCCAGCCCCCCCGTCGCCCGGCGACTAGCCAAAAACATTCAGTACTTC.